Following are 9 T cell receptor beta chains from one sample sequenced in a study of blood T cell repertoires in COVID-19 (TCRdb year 2020). Library creation used the immunoSEQ multiplex PCR assay. The clones in this table, taken by TCRdb from immuneACCESS, are in-frame only. Not every clone is retained; where verified, under half of the shortfall comes from an unresolved V gene, and the cause of the rest is unknown. This sample has just over 300,000 clones in its table, and 75% to 90% of those were observed once. Around a tenth of the sample comes from the top ten. Material: PBMCs or T cells enriched from blood (not recorded which). These receptors all stem from a woman aged 40 to 49 who had recovered from COVID-19.

The J gene is TRBJ1-2, the V gene TRBV19; 8 positions match TRBD1. The CDR3 has 16 amino acids. The ends lost 5 bases at V and 5 bases at J; junction bases unmatched: 13. The germline V gene has CDR1 LNHDA and CDR2 SQIVND (reference sequence). CDR3 nucleotides: TGTGCCAGTAGTTCGGGCCGGGACAGGTCACTATATGGCTACACCTTC. Protein sequence: CASSSGRDRSLYGYTF.

The genes are TRBV7-3 and TRBJ2-2; 13 positions match TRBD2. The CDR3 loop spans 18 amino acids. V was pared by 3 bases and J by 0 bases, with 4 bases of the junction left unmatched. The germline CDR1 and CDR2 sequences are SGHTA and FQGTGA. CDR3 coding DNA: TGTGCCAGCAGCTTGGGGGGACTAGCGGGGTCGAACACCGGGGAGCTGTTTTTT. It encodes CASSLGGLAGSNTGELFF.

This chain uses TRBV7-8 with TRBJ1-4; D gene uncertain. The V end was cut by 0 bases, the J end by 8 bases, with 16 bases between. The CDR3 covers 16 residues. The V gene's germline CDR1 is SGHVS and CDR2 FQNEAQ. CDR3 nucleotides: TGTGCCAGCAGCTTAGCAGCGGGGAGAGGTGGGGAAAAACTGTTTTTT. Residues: CASSLAAGRGGEKLFF.

J is TRBJ2-7 and V is TRBV10-2, with a possible D match to TRBD1 (6 bases). Between the trimmed V and J ends, which lost 2 bases and 2 bases, there was a span of 10 bases. The CDR3 contains 14 residues. The germline gives CDR1 WSHSY, CDR2 SAAADI. Here the CDR3 reads CASSETQGTYEQYF. In nucleotides, the CDR3 is TGCGCCAGCAGTGAGACACAGGGTACCTACGAGCAGTACTTC.

This chain uses TRBV2 with TRBJ2-5; D is possibly TRBD1 (6 bases). The germline V and J ends were trimmed by 6 bases and 0 bases, with 8 bases remaining between them. Germline lookup yields CDR1 SNHLY and CDR2 FYNNEI. There are 13 residues in the CDR3. The CDR3 sequence is CASSDRYQETQYF. In nucleotides, the CDR3 is TGTGCCAGCAGCGACAGGTACCAAGAGACCCAGTACTTC.

The CDR3 reads CASSVGGGRAGNEQFF. The DNA of the CDR3 is TGTGCCAGCAGCGTAGGGGGCGGGAGGGCCGGCAATGAGCAGTTCTTC. The chain employs TRBV9 and TRBJ2-1; 9 bases map to TRBD2. CDR3 length equals 16 residues. The germline V gene encodes CDR1 SGDLS and CDR2 YYNGEE. V dropped 0 bases and J dropped 6; count of bases not matched to a gene: 7.

V and J are TRBV28 and TRBJ2-4; D not certain. The germline V and J ends were trimmed by 3 bases and 0 bases, with 12 bases remaining between them. This CDR3 spans 16 amino acids. The germline V gene has CDR1 MDHEN and CDR2 SYDVKM. The CDR3 bases are TGTGCCAGCAGTTTGGCCCCTTTGATAGCCAAAAACATTCAGTACTTC. Its translation: CASSLAPLIAKNIQYF.

The chain uses TRBV15 and TRBJ2-4; 8 bases align to TRBD1. This CDR3 has 17 amino acids. The V and J ends lost 1 base and 3 bases, in that order; junction bases with no gene match: 8. The germline V gene has CDR1 LNHNV and CDR2 YYDKDF (reference sequence). Here the CDR3 DNA reads TGTGCCACCAGCAGAGTTAGACAGGGGTTGGTCAAAAACATTCAGTACTTC. As protein: CATSRVRQGLVKNIQYF.

The chain has TRBV7-9 and TRBJ1-1; possibly TRBD1 for D (6 bases). This CDR3 has 13 amino acids. V was clipped by 3 bases and J by 6 bases, with 11 bases between them. The germline V gene has CDR1 SEHNR and CDR2 FQNEAQ (reference sequence). The CDR3 here is CASSFLTGSEAFF. The DNA of the CDR3 is TGTGCCAGCAGCTTTCTAACAGGGTCTGAAGCTTTCTTT.